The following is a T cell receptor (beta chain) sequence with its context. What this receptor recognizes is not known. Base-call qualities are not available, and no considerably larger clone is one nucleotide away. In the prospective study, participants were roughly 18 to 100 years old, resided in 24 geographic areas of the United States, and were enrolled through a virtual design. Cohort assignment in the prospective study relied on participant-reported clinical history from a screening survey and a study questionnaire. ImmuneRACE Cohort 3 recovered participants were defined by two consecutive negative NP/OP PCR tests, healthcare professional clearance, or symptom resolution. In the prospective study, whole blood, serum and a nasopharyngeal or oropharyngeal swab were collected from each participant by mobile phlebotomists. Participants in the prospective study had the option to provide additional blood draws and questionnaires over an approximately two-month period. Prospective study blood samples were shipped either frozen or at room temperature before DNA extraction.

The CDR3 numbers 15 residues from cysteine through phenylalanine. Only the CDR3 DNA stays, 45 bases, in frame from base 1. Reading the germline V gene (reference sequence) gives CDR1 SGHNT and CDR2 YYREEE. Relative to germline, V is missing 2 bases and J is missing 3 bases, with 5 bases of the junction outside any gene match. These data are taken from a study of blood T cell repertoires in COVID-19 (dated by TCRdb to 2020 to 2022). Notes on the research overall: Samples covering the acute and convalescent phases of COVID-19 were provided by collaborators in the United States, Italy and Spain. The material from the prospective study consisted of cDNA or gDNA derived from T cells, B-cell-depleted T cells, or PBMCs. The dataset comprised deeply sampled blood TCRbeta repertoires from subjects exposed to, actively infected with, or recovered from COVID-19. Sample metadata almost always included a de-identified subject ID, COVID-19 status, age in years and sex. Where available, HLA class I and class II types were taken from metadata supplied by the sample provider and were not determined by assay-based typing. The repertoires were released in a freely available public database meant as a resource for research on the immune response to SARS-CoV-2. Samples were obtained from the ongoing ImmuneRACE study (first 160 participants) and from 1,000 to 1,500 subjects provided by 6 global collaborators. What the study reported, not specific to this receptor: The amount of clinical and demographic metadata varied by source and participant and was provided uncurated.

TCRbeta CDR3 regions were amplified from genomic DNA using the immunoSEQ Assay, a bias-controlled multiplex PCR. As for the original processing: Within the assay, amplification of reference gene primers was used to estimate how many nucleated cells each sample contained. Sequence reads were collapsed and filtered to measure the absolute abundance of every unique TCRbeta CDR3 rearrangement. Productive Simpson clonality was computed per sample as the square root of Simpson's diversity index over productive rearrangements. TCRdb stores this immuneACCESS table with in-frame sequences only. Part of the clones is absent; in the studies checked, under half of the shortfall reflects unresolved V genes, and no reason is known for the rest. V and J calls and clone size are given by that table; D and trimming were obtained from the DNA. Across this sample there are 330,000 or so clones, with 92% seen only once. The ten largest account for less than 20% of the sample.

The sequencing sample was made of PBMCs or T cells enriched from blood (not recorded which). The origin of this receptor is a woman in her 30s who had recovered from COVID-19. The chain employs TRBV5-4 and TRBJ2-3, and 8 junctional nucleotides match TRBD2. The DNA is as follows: TGTGCCAGCAGCTTTCGGGGGGGAAATACAGATACGCAGTATTTT. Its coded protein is CASSFRGGNTDTQYF.